This entry lists 16 T cell receptor beta chains sequenced from one sample in a study of T cells after yellow fever vaccination. TCRdb re-derived calls from the 5' RACE reads in MiXCR, one entry per CDR3 protein. This sample yields under 300,000 distinct CDR3 sequences, of which less than 8.5% are seen a single time; approximately 0.87% belongs to the top ten. This specimen was CD4+ T cells sorted from PBMCs, taken 15 days after the yellow fever booster vaccination. The receptors here all came from a man younger than 40 who received the YFV17D yellow fever vaccine.

This clonotype was recorded at least ten times. The chain couples TRBV15 to TRBJ2-4; TRBD1 aligns across 9 bases. V lost 0 bases, J lost 9 bases, and 6 bases stayed unmatched. Per the germline V gene, CDR1 is LNHNV and CDR2 is YYDKDF (reference sequence). This CDR3 contains 15 residues. The CDR3 coding sequence is TGTGCCACCAGCAGAGACGAGACAGGGGGGGGCATTCAGTACTTC. Its protein is CATSRDETGGGIQYF.

This clonotype appeared many times. The chain employs TRBV20-1 and TRBJ1-3; D uncertain. The CDR3 runs to 12 residues. The V gene's germline CDR1 is DFQATT and CDR2 SNEGSKA (reference sequence). V was shortened by 5 bases and J by 7 bases, with 12 bases between the two germline ends. CDR3 in amino acids: CSAPLRLNTIYF. The CDR3 DNA reads TGCAGTGCTCCCCTACGACTGAACACCATATATTTT.

The chain couples TRBV5-1 to TRBJ2-5, with D maybe TRBD1 (6 bases). This CDR3 has 15 residues. CDR1 and CDR2 from the germline V gene are SGHRS and YFSETQ. Trimming took off 0 bases at V and 4 bases at J, with 13 bases between the two ends. CDR3 sequence (DNA): TGCGCCAGCAGCTTGGTGGGCCTAGGGGGAGAGACCCAGTACTTC. Its translation: CASSLVGLGGETQYF.

This clonotype has a count of ten or more. This chain's CDR3 is CATGFRTQETQYF. For the CDR3, the DNA is TGTGCCACAGGTTTTAGGACACAAGAGACCCAGTACTTC. The V call is TRBV10-3, the J call TRBJ2-5, with D tentatively TRBD1 (5 bases). The CDR3 runs 13 residues. The V end was cut by 10 bases, the J end by 2 bases, with 14 bases between. Germline CDR1 reads ENHRY; CDR2 reads SYGVKD.

This clonotype was counted between two and nine times. The chain uses TRBV7-2 and TRBJ2-1; TRBD2 matches at 12 bases. The CDR3 loop spans 15 amino acids. V dropped 5 bases and J dropped 7; count of bases not matched to a gene: 6. Germline V gene data show CDR1 as SGHTA and CDR2 as FQGNSA. Here the CDR3 reads CASSRSSGRGNEQFF. CDR3 coding DNA: TGTGCCAGCAGCCGATCTAGCGGGAGGGGTAATGAGCAGTTCTTC.

This clonotype has just a few counts. The chain carries TRBV7-6 and TRBJ2-7; 10 bases match TRBD2. After removal of 5 bases from V and 2 bases from J, the junction contained 9 bases not matched to a gene. The CDR3 contains 16 residues. Germline CDR1 SGHVS, CDR2 FNYEAQ. CDR3 protein: CASSDRTSGSPYEQYF. The CDR3 DNA follows: TGTGCCAGCAGCGACCGGACTAGCGGTTCCCCCTACGAGCAGTACTTC.

This clonotype was found many times. This chain connects TRBV6-2 or TRBV6-3 to TRBJ1-2; 8 nucleotides agree with TRBD1. Germline V gene lookup returns CDR1 MNHEY and CDR2 SVGEGT. V lost 6 bases and J lost 0; bases outside the gene matches: 3. This CDR3 spans 14 amino acids. CDR3 sequence (DNA): TGTGCCAGCAGAACAGGGGGAACTAACTATGGCTACACCTTC. Amino acids: CASRTGGTNYGYTF.

Only a few counts were recorded for this clonotype. V gene TRBV12-3 or TRBV12-4 combines with J gene TRBJ1-2, with D unresolved. Trimming left V 5 bases short and J 4 bases short, with 11 bases between. The CDR3 sequence is 13 residues long. CDR3 protein: CASSNGPFYGYTF. The CDR3 bases are TGTGCCAGCAGTAATGGCCCCTTCTATGGCTACACCTTC.

This sequence joins TRBV20-1 and TRBJ2-1, with TRBD2 matching over 14 bases. Unmatched junction bases numbered 5, after V lost 1 base and J lost 6 bases. Germline CDR1 reads DFQATT; CDR2 reads SNEGSKA (reference sequence). This CDR3 contains 16 residues. In nucleotides, the CDR3 is TGCAGTGCTAGAGCATCTGGGACTAGCGGGAGCAATGAGCAGTTCTTC. Encoded protein: CSARASGTSGSNEQFF.

Many counts were recorded for this clonotype. The V gene is TRBV20-1, the J gene TRBJ2-1; no clear D gene. The CDR3 runs 17 residues. V gave up 0 bases and J gave up 6 bases, with 21 bases separating them. Germline loops: CDR1 DFQATT, CDR2 SNEGSKA (reference sequence). CDR3 region: CSARDQSAGRRSNEQFF. CDR3 nucleotide sequence: TGCAGTGCTAGAGATCAATCCGCCGGGCGTCGTTCCAATGAGCAGTTCTTC.

V gene TRBV20-1 combines with J gene TRBJ2-5; TRBD2 might be the D (5 bases). V shed 4 bases and J shed 2 bases, with 17 bases lying between them. The CDR3 loop spans 15 amino acids. CDR1 DFQATT and CDR2 SNEGSKA come from the germline V gene (reference sequence). The CDR3 spells CSAIVSGLNQETQYF. Here the CDR3 DNA reads TGCAGTGCTATAGTCTCCGGACTGAATCAAGAGACCCAGTACTTC.

V usage is TRBV5-1 and J usage is TRBJ2-5; D unclear. The CDR3 runs 11 residues. Looked up from germline, CDR1 is SGHRS and CDR2 is YFSETQ. V was clipped by 6 bases and J by 5 bases, with 8 bases between them. This CDR3 is CASNRAETQYF. The CDR3 bases are TGCGCCAGCAACAGAGCTGAGACCCAGTACTTC.

This clonotype was seen ten or more times. The chain has TRBV9 and TRBJ2-2; D call uncertain. CDR1 and CDR2 (germline): SGDLS, YYNGEE. This CDR3 has 14 amino acids. V was shortened by 0 bases and J by 3 bases, with 6 bases between the two germline ends. The CDR3 loop is CASSVGRYTGELFF. Written as DNA, the CDR3 is TGTGCCAGCAGCGTAGGAAGGTACACCGGGGAGCTGTTTTTT.

The chain is built from TRBV6-1 and TRBJ2-1; the match to TRBD2 covers 7 bases. Germline-derived CDR1 and CDR2 are MNHNS and SASEGT. The junction had 8 bases not matched to a gene; V was cut back by 6 bases and J by 6 bases. This CDR3 contains 14 residues. The CDR3 DNA reads TGTGCCAGCAGGCCTACGGGAGGTCGCAATGAGCAGTTCTTC. It is translated as CASRPTGGRNEQFF.

This clonotype was detected only a few times. The rearrangement uses TRBV25-1 and TRBJ2-1; 7 positions agree with TRBD2. Unmatched junction bases numbered 17, after V lost 3 bases and J lost 9 bases. CDR1 is MGHDK, CDR2 SYGVNS, per germline. The CDR3 is 17 residues long. In DNA, the CDR3 is TGTGCCAGCAGTGATTCTACGGGGACTACCCTGCTTGGTGAGCAGTTCTTC. It codes for CASSDSTGTTLLGEQFF. Complete variable domain (other parts from reference TRBV25-1 and TRBJ2-1): EADIYQTPRYLVIGTGKKITLECSQTMGHDKMYWYQQDPGMELHLIHYSYGVNSTEKGDLSSESTVSRIRTEHFPLTLESARPSHTSQYLCASSDSTGTTLLGEQFFGPGTRLTVL.

Many counts were recorded for this clonotype. This chain connects TRBV20-1 to TRBJ1-2; D remains ambiguous. From germline, CDR1 is DFQATT and CDR2 SNEGSKA (reference sequence). The CDR3 contains 16 residues. The V gene lost 1 base and the J gene lost 0 bases, with 15 bases spanning the gap. This chain's CDR3 is CSARGSSGRANYGYTF. For the CDR3, the DNA is TGCAGTGCTAGAGGTTCGTCAGGCAGAGCTAACTATGGCTACACCTTC.